This TCR beta chain was identified during a study of blood T cells in healthy people across ages. Study outcomes and limitations: With naive T cell percentage, TCR beta diversity showed a strong correlation.

This clonotype showed up just a few times. Its target is unknown. Germline assignment: CDR1 LGHDT and CDR2 YNNKEL (reference sequence). The ends were cut back, 4 bases at V and 3 bases at J, with 15 bases in the middle. The CDR3 is made up of 15 amino acids. Total RNA, at least 5 micrograms per sample, was extracted from PBMCs. Through a sample-barcoded 5' primer and a J-beta primer mix, a second PCR was run for roughly 7 to 11 cycles. TCRdb processed the 5' RACE reads anew with MiXCR; each CDR3 protein has one entry. Of over a million distinct CDR3 sequences detected, approximately 63% appear once; the ten largest clones hold 6.5% to 8.5%.

The chain has TRBV3-1 and TRBJ1-2; D is uncertain. The sequence derives from a man aged 18 to 29 in good health. Sequencing was carried out using blood. The CDR3 spells CASSPRESYHYGYTF. Here the CDR3 DNA reads TGTGCCAGCAGCCCCCGCGAGTCCTACCACTATGGCTACACCTTC. Complete variable domain (other parts from reference TRBV3-1 and TRBJ1-2): DTAVSQTPKYLVTQMGNDKSIKCEQNLGHDTMYWYKQDSKKFLKIMFSYNNKELIINETVPNRFSPKSPDKAHLNLHINSLELGDSAVYFCASSPRESYHYGYTFGSGTRLTVV.